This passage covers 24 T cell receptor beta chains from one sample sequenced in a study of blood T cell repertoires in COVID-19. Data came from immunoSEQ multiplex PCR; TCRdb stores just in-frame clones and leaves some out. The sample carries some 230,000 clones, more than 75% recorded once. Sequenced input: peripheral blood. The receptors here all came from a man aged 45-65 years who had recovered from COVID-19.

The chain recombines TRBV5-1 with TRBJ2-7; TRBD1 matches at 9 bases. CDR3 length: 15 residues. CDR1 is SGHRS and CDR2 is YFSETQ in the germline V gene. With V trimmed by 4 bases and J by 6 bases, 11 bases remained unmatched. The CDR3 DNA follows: TGCGCCAGCAGCCCTAGAACAGGGGGCTCGGGCGAGCAGTACTTC. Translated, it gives CASSPRTGGSGEQYF.

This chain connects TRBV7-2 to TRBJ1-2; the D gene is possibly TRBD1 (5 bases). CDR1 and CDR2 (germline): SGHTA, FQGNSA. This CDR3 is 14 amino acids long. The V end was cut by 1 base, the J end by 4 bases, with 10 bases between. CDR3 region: CASSLVQGAYGYTF. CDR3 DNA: TGTGCCAGCAGCTTAGTTCAGGGCGCCTATGGCTACACCTTC.

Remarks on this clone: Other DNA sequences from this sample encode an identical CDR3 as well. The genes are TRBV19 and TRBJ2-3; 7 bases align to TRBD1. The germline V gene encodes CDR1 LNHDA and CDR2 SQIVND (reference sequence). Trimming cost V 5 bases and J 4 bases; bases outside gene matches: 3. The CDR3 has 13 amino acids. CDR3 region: CASSLQGPDTQYF. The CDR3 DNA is TGTGCCAGTAGTTTACAGGGGCCAGATACGCAGTATTTT.

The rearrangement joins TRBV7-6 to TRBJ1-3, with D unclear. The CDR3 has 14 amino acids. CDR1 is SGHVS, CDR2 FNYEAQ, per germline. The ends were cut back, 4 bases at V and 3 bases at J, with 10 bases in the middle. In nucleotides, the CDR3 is TGTGCCAGCAGCTCCTACGGGGTTGGAAACACCATATATTTT. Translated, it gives CASSSYGVGNTIYF.

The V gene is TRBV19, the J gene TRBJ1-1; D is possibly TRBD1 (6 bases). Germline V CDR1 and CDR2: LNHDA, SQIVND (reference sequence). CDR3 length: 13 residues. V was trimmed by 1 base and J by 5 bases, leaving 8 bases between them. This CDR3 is CASSIGRGTEAFF. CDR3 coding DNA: TGTGCCAGTAGTATAGGTAGGGGGACTGAAGCTTTCTTT.

DNA for the CDR3: TGTGCCAGCAACTTAGAGACAGGGCCGACTGAAGCTTTCTTT. Translation: CASNLETGPTEAFF. V is TRBV2 and J is TRBJ1-1; TRBD1 matches 7 bases. V lost 7 bases, J lost 5 bases, and 10 bases stayed unmatched. The V gene's germline CDR1 is SNHLY and CDR2 FYNNEI. The length of the CDR3 is 14 residues.

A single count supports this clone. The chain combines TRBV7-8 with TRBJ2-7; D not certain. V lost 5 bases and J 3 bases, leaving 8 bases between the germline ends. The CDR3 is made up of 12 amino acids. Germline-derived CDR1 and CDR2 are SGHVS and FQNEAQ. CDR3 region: CASSQTNYEQYF. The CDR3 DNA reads TGTGCCAGCAGCCAAACTAACTACGAGCAGTACTTC.

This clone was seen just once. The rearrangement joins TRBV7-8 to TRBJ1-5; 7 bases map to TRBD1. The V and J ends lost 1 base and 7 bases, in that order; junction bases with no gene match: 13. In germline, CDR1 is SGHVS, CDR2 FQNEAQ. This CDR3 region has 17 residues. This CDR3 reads CASSLEAGQVLGQPQHF. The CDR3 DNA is TGTGCCAGCAGCTTAGAGGCTGGACAGGTCCTTGGACAGCCCCAGCATTTT.

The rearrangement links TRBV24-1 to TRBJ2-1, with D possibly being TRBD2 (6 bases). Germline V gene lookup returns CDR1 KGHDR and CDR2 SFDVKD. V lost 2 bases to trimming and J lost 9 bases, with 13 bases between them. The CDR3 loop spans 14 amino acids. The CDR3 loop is CATSDSGRRGEQFF. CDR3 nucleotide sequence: TGTGCCACCAGTGATTCGGGGAGGAGAGGTGAGCAGTTCTTC.

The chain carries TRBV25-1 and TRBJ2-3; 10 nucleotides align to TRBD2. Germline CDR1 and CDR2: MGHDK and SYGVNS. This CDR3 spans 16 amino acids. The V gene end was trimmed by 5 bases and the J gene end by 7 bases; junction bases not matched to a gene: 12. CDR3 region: CASSRGLAGAGNTQYF. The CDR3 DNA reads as TGTGCCAGCAGTCGCGGGCTAGCGGGAGCCGGTAATACGCAGTATTTT.

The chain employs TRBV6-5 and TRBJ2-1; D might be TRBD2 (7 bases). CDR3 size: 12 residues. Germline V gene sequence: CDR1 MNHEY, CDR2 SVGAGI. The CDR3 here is CAGGGRLNEQFF. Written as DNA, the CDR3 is TGTGCGGGCGGGGGCCGACTAAATGAGCAGTTCTTC.

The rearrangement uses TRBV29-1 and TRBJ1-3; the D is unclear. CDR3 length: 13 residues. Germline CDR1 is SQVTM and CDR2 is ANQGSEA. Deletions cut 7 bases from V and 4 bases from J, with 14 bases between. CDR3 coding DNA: TGCAGCGCTAGCCTATTTGGCGGAAACACCATATATTTT. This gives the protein CSASLFGGNTIYF.

The CDR3 DNA reads TGTGCCAGCAGTCCCAGAGGAACAGGGGGCTGGAAGACCCAGTACTTC. Translating it yields CASSPRGTGGWKTQYF. The chain combines TRBV28 with TRBJ2-5, with 9 bases matching TRBD1. CDR3 length equals 16 residues. V lost 5 bases, J lost 6 bases, and 13 bases stayed unmatched. CDR1 and CDR2 from the germline V gene are MDHEN and SYDVKM.

CDR3 amino acids: CASSLSGTGGRYEQYF. The CDR3 DNA is TGTGCCAGCAGTTTATCGGGGACAGGGGGCCGCTACGAGCAGTACTTC. This chain connects TRBV27 to TRBJ2-7, with 12 bases aligning to TRBD1. V lost 0 bases and J lost 3; bases outside the gene matches: 3. CDR1 is MNHEY, CDR2 SMNVEV, per germline (reference sequence). The CDR3 spans 16 residues.

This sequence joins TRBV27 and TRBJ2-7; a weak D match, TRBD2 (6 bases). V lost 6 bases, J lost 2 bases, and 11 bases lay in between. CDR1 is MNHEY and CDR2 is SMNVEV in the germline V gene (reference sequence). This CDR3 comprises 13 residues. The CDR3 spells CASSAGLAYEQYF. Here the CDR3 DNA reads TGTGCCAGCAGCGCGGGATTAGCCTACGAGCAGTACTTC.

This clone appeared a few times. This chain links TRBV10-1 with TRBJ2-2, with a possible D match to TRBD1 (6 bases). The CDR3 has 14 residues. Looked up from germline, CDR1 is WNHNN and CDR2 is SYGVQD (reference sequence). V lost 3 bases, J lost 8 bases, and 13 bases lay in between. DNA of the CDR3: TGCGCCAGCAGTGATAGTAGGGGGATAGGGGAGCTGTTTTTT. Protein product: CASSDSRGIGELFF.

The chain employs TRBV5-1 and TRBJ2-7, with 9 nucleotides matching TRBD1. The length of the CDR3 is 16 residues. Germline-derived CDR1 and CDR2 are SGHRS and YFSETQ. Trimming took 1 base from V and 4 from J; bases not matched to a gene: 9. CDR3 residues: CASSLTGGVRSYEQYF. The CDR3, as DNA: TGCGCCAGCAGCTTGACAGGGGGCGTAAGATCGTACGAGCAGTACTTC. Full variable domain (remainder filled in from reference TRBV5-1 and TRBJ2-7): KAGVTQTPRYLIKTRGQQVTLSCSPISGHRSVSWYQQTPGQGLQFLFEYFSETQRNKGNFPGRFSGRQFSNSRSEMNVSTLELGDSALYLCASSLTGGVRSYEQYFGPGTRLTVT.

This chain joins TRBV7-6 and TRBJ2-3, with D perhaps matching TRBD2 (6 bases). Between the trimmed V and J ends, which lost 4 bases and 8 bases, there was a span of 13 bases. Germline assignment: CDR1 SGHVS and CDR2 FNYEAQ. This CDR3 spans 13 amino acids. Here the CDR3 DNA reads TGTGCCAGCAGCTCCAACGGGGAGGTTACGCAGTATTTT. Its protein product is CASSSNGEVTQYF.

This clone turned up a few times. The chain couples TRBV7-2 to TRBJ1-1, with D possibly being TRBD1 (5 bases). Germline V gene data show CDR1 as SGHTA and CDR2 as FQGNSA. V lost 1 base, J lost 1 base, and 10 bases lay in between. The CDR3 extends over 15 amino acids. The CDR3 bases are TGTGCCAGCAGCTTAGTTGTCGGGGGGAACACTGAAGCTTTCTTT. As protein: CASSLVVGGNTEAFF.

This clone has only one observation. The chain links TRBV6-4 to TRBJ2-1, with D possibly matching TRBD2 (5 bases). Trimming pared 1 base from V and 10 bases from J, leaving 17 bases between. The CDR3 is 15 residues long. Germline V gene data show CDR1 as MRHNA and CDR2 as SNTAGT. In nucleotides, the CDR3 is TGTGCCAGCAGTGACTTTATTCGGGGTTCTGGGGAGCAGTTCTTC. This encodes CASSDFIRGSGEQFF.

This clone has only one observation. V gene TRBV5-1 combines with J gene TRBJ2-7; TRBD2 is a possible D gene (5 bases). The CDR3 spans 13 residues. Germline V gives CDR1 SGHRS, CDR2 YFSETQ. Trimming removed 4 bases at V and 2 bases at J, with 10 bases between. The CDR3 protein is CASSPAEAYEQYF. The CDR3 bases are TGCGCCAGCAGCCCAGCGGAAGCCTACGAGCAGTACTTC.

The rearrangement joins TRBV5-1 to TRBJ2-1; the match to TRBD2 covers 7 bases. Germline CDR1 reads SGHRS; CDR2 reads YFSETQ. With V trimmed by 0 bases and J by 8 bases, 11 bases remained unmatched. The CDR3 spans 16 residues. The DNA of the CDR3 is TGCGCCAGCAGCTTGGGGGCTAGCGGTCTGGTCGATGAGCAGTTCTTC. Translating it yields CASSLGASGLVDEQFF. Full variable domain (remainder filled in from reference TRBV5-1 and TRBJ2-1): KAGVTQTPRYLIKTRGQQVTLSCSPISGHRSVSWYQQTPGQGLQFLFEYFSETQRNKGNFPGRFSGRQFSNSRSEMNVSTLELGDSALYLCASSLGASGLVDEQFFGPGTRLTVL.

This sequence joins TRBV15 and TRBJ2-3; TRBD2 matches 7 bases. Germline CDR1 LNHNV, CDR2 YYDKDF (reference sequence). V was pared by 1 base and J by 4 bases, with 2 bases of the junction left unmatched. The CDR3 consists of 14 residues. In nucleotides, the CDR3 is TGTGCCACCAGCAGAGGGGGGGGACCAGATACGCAGTATTTT. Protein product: CATSRGGGPDTQYF.

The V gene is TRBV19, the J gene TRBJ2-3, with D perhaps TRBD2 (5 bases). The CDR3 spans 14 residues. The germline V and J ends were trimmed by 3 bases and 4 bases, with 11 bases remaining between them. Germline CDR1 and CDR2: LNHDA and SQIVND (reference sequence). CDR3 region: CASSIYGEADTQYF. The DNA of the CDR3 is TGTGCCAGTAGTATCTACGGGGAAGCAGATACGCAGTATTTT. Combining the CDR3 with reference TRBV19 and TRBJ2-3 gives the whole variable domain DGGITQSPKYLFRKEGQNVTLSCEQNLNHDAMYWYRQDPGQGLRLIYYSQIVNDFQKGDIAEGYSVSREKKESFPLTVTSAQKNPTAFYLCASSIYGEADTQYFGPGTRLTVL.